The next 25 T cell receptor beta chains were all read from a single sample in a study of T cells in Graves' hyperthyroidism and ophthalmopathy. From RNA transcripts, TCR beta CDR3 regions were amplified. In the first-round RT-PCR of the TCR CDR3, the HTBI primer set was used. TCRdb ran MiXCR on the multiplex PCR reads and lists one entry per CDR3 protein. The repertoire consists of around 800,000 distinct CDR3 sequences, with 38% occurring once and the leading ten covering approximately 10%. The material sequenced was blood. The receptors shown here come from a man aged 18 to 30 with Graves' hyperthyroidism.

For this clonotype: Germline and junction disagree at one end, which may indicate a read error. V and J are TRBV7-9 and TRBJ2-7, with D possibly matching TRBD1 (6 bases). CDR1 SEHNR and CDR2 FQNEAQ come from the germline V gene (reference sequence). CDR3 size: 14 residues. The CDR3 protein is CASSGALSSYEQHF. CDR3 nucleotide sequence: TGTGCCAGCTCAGGGGCCCTGAGCTCCTACGAGCAGCACTTC.

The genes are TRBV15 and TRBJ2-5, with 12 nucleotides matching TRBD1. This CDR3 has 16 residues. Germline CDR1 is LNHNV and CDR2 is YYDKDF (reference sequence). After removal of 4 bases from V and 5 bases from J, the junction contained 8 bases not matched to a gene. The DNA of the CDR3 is TGTGCCACCAGCAAGACCGGGACAGGGGGCCACGAGACCCAGTACTTC. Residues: CATSKTGTGGHETQYF. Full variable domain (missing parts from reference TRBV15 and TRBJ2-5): DAMVIQNPRYQVTQFGKPVTLSCSQTLNHNVMYWYQQKSSQAPKLLFHYYDKDFNNEADTPDNFQSRRPNTSFCFLDIRSPGLGDTAMYLCATSKTGTGGHETQYFGPGTRLLVL.

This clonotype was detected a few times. The chain's CDR3 is CSARRSPLHF. CDR3 nucleotides: TGCAGCGCCCGCCGTTCACCCCTCCACTTT. The rearrangement links TRBV29-1 to TRBJ1-6; D unclear. The CDR3 spans 10 residues. Per germline, CDR1 SQVTM and CDR2 ANQGSEA. V was cut by 7 bases and J by 9 bases, with 7 bases left in between. The entire variable domain, with the rest obtained from reference TRBV29-1 and TRBJ1-6, is as follows: SAVISQKPSRDICQRGTSLTIQCQVDSQVTMMFWYRQQPGQSLTLIATANQGSEATYESGFVIDKFPISRPNLTFSTLTVSNMSPEDSSIYLCSARRSPLHFGNGTRLTVT.

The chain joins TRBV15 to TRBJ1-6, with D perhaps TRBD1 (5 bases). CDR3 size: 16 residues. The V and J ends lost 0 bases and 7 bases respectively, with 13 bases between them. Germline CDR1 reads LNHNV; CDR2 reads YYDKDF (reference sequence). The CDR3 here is CATSREWGTGNSPLHF. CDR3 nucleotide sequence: TGTGCCACCAGCAGAGAATGGGGGACCGGGAATTCACCCCTCCACTTT. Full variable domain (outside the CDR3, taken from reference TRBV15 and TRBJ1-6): DAMVIQNPRYQVTQFGKPVTLSCSQTLNHNVMYWYQQKSSQAPKLLFHYYDKDFNNEADTPDNFQSRRPNTSFCFLDIRSPGLGDTAMYLCATSREWGTGNSPLHFGNGTRLTVT.

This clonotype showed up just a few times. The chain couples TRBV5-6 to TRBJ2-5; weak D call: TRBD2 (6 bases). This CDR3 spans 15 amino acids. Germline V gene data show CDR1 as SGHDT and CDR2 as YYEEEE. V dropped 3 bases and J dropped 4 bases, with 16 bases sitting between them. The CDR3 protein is CASSWWGTSPETQYF. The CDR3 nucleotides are TGTGCCAGCAGCTGGTGGGGGACTTCCCCAGAGACCCAGTACTTC.

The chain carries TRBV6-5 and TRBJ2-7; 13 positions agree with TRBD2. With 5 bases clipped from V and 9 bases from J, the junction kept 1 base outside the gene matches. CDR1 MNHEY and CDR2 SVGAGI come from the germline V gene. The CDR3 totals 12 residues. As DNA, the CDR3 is TGTGCCAGCAGTAGACTAGCGGGGGGGCAGTACTTC. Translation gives CASSRLAGGQYF.

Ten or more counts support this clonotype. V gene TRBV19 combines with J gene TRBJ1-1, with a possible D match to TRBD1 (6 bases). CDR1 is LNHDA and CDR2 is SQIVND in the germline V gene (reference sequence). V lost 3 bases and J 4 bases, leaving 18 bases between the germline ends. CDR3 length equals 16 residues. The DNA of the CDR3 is TGTGCCAGTAGTATTTATGTCGCAGGGGCGAGCACTGAAGCTTTCTTT. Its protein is CASSIYVAGASTEAFF.

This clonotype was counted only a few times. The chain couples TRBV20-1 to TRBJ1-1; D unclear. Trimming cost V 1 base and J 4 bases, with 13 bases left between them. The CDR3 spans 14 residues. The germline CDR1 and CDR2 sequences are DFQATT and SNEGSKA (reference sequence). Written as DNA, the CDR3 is TGCAGTGCTAGAGGATCCGGCGGTCGCACTGAAGCTTTCTTT. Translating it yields CSARGSGGRTEAFF.

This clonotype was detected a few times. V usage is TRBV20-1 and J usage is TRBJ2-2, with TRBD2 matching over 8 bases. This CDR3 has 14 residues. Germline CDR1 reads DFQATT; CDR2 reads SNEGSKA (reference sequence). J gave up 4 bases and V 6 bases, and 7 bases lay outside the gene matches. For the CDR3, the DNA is TGCAGTGCCCACAGCGGGAGTAGCACCGGGGAGCTGTTTTTT. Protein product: CSAHSGSSTGELFF.

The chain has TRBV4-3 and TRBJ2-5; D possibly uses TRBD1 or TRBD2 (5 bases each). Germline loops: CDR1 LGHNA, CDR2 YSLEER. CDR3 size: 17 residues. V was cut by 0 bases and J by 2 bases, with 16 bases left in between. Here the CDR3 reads CASSQDRGRRYQETQYF. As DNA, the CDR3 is TGCGCCAGCAGCCAAGATCGGGGCAGGAGATATCAAGAGACCCAGTACTTC.

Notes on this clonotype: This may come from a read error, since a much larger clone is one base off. CDR3 amino acids: CASKPGQFYGHTF. CDR3 nucleotide sequence: TGTGCCAGCAAACCGGGACAGTTTTATGGCCACACCTTC. V is TRBV10-3 and J is TRBJ1-2, with 7 bases matching TRBD1. CDR1 is ENHRY, CDR2 SYGVKD, per germline. The CDR3 is made up of 13 amino acids.

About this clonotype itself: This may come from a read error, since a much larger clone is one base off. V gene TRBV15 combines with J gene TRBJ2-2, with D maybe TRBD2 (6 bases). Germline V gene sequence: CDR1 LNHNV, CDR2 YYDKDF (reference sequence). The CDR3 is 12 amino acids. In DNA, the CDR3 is TGTGCCACCACAGGAAATACCGGGGGGCTGTTTTTT. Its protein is CATTGNTGGLFF.

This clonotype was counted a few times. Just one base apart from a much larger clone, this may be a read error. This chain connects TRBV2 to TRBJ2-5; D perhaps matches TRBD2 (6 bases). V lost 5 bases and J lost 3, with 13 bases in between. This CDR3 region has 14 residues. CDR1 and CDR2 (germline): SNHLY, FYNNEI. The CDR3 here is CASSSWRGEETQYF. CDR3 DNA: TGTGCCAGCAGTTCCTGGAGGGGCGAAGAGACCCAGTACTTC.

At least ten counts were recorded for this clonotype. The CDR3 spells CASQGRSSYNSPLHF. The CDR3 coding sequence is TGTGCCTCACAAGGCCGGAGCTCCTATAATTCACCCCTCCACTTT. The chain has TRBV10-3 and TRBJ1-6; D is undetermined. Germline values: CDR1 ENHRY, CDR2 SYGVKD. The length of the CDR3 is 15 residues. Trimming left V 11 bases short and J 0 bases short, with 14 bases between.

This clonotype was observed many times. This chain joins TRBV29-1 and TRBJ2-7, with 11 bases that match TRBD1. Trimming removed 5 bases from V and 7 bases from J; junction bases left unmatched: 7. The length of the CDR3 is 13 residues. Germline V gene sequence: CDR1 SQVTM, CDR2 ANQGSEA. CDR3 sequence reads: CSVRTGGGEEQYF. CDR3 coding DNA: TGCAGCGTTCGGACAGGGGGCGGTGAGGAGCAGTACTTC.

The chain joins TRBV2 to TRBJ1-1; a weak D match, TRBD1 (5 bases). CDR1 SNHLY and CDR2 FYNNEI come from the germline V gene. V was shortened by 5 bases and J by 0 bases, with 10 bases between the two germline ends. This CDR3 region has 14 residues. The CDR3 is CASSTQEMNTEAFF. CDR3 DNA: TGTGCCAGCAGTACACAGGAGATGAACACTGAAGCTTTCTTT.

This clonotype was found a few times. CDR3 DNA sequence: TGTGCCACCTTTTCTTGGCTTAATGAAAAACTGTTTTTT. Amino acid sequence: CATFSWLNEKLFF. This chain joins TRBV24-1 and TRBJ1-4; D not certain. There are 13 residues in the CDR3. Trimming left V 9 bases short and J 4 bases short, with 11 bases between. Germline V lookup: CDR1 KGHDR, CDR2 SFDVKD.

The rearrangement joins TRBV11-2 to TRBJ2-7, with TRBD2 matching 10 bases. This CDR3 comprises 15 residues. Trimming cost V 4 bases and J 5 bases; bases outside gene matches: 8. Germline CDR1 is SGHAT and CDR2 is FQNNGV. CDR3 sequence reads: CASSWGASGGDEQYF. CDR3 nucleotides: TGTGCCAGCAGCTGGGGGGCTAGCGGGGGTGACGAGCAGTACTTC.

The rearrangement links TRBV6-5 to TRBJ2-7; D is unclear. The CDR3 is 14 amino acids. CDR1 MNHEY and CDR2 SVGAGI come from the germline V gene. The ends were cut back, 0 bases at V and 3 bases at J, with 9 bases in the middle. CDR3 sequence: CASSYSQADYEQYF. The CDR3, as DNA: TGTGCCAGCAGTTACTCCCAGGCTGACTACGAGCAGTACTTC.

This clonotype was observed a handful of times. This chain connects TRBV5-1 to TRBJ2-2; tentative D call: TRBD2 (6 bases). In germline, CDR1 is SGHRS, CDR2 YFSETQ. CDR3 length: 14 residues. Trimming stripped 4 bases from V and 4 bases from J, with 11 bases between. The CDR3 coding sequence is TGCGCCAGCAGCGCGGACTATTTCACCGGGGAGCTGTTTTTT. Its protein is CASSADYFTGELFF.

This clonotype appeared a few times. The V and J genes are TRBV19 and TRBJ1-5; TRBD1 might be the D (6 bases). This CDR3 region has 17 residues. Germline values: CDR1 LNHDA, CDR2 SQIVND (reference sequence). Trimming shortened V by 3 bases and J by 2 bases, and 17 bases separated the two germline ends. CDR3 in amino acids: CASSIGGAKIGNQPQHF. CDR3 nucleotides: TGTGCCAGTAGTATCGGGGGGGCTAAGATAGGCAATCAGCCCCAGCATTTT.

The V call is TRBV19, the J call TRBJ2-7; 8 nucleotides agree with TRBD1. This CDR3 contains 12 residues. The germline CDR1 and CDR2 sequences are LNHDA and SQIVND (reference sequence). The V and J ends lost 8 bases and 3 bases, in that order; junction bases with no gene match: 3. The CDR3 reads CASATGGYEQYF. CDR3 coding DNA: TGTGCCAGTGCAACAGGGGGCTACGAGCAGTACTTC.

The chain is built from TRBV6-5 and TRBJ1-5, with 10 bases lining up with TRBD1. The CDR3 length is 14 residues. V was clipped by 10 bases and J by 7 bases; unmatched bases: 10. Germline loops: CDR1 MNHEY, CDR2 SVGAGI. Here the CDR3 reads CATGSGTGEQPQHF. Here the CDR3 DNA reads TGTGCCACCGGTTCCGGGACAGGGGAACAGCCCCAGCATTTT.

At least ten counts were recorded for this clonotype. The CDR3 sequence: CASSVGRGNEKLFF. The CDR3 DNA is TGTGCCAGCAGTGTCGGGCGGGGTAATGAAAAACTGTTTTTT. J is TRBJ1-4 and V is TRBV2, with D unresolved. The CDR3 runs to 14 residues. The germline gives CDR1 SNHLY, CDR2 FYNNEI. V lost 4 bases to trimming and J lost 4 bases, with 10 bases between them.

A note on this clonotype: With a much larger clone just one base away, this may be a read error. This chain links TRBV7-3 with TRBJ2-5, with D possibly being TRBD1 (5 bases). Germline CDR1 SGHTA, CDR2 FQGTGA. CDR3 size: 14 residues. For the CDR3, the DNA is TGTGCCAGCAGCTTAAGGCATGGACAAGGGACCCAGTACTTC. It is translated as CASSLRHGQGTQYF.